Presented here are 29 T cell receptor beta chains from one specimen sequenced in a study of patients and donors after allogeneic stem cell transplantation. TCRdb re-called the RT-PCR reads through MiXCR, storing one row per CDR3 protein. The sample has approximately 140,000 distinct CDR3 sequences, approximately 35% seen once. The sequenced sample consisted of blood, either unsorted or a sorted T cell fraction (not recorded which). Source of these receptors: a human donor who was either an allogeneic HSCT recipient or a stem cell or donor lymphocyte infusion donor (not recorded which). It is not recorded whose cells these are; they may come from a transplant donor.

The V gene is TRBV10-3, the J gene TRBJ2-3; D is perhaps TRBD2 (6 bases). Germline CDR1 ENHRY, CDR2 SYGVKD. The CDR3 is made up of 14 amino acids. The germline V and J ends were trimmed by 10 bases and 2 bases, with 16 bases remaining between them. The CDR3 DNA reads TGTGCCACAAATCCGGGACTCCTCACAGATACGCAGTATTTT. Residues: CATNPGLLTDTQYF.

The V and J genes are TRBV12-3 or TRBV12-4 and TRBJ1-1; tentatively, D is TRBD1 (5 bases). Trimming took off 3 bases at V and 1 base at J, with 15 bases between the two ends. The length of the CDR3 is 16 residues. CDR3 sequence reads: CASSLIPTVGNTEAFF. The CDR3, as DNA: TGTGCCAGCAGTTTGATCCCGACAGTCGGGAACACTGAAGCTTTCTTT.

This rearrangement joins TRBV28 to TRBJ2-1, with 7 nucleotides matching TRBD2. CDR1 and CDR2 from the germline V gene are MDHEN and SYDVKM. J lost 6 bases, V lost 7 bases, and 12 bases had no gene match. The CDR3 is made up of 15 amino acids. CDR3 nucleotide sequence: TGTGCCAGCATCCCCGCTGCGGGGGTCATCAATGAGCAGTTCTTC. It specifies CASIPAAGVINEQFF.

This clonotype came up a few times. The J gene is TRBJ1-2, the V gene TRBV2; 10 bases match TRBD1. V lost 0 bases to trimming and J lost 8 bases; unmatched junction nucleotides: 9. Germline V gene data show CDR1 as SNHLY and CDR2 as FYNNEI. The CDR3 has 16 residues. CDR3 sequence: CASSEAGDRGLWGYTF. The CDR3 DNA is TGTGCCAGCAGTGAAGCTGGGGACAGGGGCCTATGGGGCTACACCTTC.

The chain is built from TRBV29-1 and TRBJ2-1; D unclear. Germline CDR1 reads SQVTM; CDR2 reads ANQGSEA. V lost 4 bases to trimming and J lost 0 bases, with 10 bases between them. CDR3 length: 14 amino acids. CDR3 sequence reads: CSVVEDSSYNEQFF. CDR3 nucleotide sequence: TGCAGCGTTGTAGAGGATAGCTCCTACAATGAGCAGTTCTTC.

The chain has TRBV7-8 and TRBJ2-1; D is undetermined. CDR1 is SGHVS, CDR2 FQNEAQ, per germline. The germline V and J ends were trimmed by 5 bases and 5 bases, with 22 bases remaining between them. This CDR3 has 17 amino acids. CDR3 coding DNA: TGTGCCAGCAGCCAACCTTCGTTGGCATTTGGGGACAATGAGCAGTTCTTC. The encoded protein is CASSQPSLAFGDNEQFF.

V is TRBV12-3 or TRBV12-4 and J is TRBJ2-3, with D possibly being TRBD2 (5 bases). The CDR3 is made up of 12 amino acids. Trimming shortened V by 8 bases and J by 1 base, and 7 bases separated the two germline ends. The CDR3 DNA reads TGTGCCAGCTGGCGGGGCACAGATACGCAGTATTTT. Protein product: CASWRGTDTQYF.

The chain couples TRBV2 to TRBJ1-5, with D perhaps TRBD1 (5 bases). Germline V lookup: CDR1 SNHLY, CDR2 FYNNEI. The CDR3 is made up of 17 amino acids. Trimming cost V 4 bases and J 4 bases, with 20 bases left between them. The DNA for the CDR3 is TGTGCCAGCAGTGTCCGGCGGGACTATCCTGTGAATCAGCCCCAGCATTTT. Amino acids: CASSVRRDYPVNQPQHF.

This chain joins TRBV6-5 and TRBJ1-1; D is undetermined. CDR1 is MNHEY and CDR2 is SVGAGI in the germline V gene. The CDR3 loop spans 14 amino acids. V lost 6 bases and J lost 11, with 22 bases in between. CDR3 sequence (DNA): TGTGCCAGCAGCACGCGCCGGGGTACTTCTATTGCTTTCTTT. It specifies CASSTRRGTSIAFF.

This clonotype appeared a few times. The CDR3 nucleotides read TGTGCCAGCAGCCAAATGACAGCTGCGGGTTCACCCCTCCACTTT. It is translated as CASSQMTAAGSPLHF. The chain recombines TRBV3-1 with TRBJ1-6; D is possibly TRBD1 (5 bases). Germline V gene data show CDR1 as LGHDT and CDR2 as YNNKEL (reference sequence). Trimming shortened V by 2 bases and J by 9 bases, and 14 bases separated the two germline ends. This CDR3 is built from 15 residues.

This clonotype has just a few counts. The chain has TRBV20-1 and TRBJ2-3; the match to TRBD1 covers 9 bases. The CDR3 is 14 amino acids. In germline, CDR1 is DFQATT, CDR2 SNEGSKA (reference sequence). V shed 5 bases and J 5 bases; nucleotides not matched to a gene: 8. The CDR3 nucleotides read TGCAGTGCTTACCGGGACAGGGCCGTAGATACGCAGTATTTT. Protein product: CSAYRDRAVDTQYF.

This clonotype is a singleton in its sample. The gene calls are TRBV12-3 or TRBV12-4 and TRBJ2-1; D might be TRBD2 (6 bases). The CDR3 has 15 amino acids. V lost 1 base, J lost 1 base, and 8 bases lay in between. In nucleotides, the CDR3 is TGTGCCAGCAGTTTAGAGGCGGGATCCTACAATGAGCAGTTCTTC. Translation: CASSLEAGSYNEQFF.

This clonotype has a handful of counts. As DNA, the CDR3 is TGCAGTGCTAGAGAGGCAGCGACGAACACTGAAGCTTTCTTT. As protein: CSAREAATNTEAFF. This chain uses TRBV20-1 with TRBJ1-1; D not certain. The CDR3 covers 14 residues. The germline V and J ends were trimmed by 0 bases and 1 base, with 9 bases remaining between them. CDR1 is DFQATT and CDR2 is SNEGSKA in the germline V gene (reference sequence).

The DNA for the CDR3 is TGTGCCAGCAGTCCCACAGGAATGGAGACCCAGTACTTC. Its protein product is CASSPTGMETQYF. The chain has TRBV6-5 and TRBJ2-5; possibly TRBD1 for D (5 bases). CDR1 and CDR2 (germline): MNHEY, SVGAGI. Trimming stripped 5 bases from V and 5 bases from J, with 12 bases between. CDR3 size: 13 residues.

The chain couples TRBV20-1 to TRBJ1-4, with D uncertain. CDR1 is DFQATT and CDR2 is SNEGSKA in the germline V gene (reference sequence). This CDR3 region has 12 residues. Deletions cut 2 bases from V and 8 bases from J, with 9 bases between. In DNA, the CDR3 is TGCAGTGCTAGAACCGGGGTCGAAAAACTGTTTTTT. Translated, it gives CSARTGVEKLFF.

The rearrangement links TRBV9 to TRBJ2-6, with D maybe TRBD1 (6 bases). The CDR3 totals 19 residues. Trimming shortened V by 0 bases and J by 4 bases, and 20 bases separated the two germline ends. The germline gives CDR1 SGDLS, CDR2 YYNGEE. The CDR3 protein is CASSVGIQGLGYGANVLTF. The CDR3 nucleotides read TGTGCCAGCAGCGTAGGGATACAGGGCCTTGGGTACGGGGCCAACGTCCTGACTTTC.

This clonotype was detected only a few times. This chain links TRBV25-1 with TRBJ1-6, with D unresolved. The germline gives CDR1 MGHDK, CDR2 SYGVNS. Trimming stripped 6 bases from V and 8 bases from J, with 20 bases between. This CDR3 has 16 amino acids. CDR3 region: CASRPDGKLSHSPLHF. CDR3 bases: TGTGCCAGCAGGCCTGATGGGAAATTGAGCCATTCACCCCTCCACTTT.

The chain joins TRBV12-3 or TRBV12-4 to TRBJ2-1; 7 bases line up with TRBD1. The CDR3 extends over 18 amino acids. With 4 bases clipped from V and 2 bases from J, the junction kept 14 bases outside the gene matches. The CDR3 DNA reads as TGTGCCAGCAGTTACTCACCAAACAGGGGTGTGGCCTACAATGAGCAGTTCTTC. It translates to CASSYSPNRGVAYNEQFF.

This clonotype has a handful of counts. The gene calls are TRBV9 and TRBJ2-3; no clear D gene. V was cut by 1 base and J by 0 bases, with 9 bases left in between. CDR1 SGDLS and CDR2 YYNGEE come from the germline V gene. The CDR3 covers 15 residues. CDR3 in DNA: TGTGCCAGCAGCGTACTACTCTCTAGCACAGATACGCAGTATTTT. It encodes CASSVLLSSTDTQYF. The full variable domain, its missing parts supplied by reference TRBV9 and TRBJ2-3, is DSGVTQTPKHLITATGQRVTLRCSPRSGDLSVYWYQQSLDQGLQFLIQYYNGEERAKGNILERFSAQQFPDLHSELNLSSLELGDSALYFCASSVLLSSTDTQYFGPGTRLTVL.

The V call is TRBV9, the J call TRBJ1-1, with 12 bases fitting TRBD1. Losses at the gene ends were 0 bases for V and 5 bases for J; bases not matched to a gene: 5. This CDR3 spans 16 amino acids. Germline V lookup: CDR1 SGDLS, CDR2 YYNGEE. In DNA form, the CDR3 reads TGTGCCAGCAGCGTAGTGGGACAGGGGGCGAGAACTGAAGCTTTCTTT. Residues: CASSVVGQGARTEAFF. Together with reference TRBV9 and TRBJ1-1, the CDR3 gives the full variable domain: DSGVTQTPKHLITATGQRVTLRCSPRSGDLSVYWYQQSLDQGLQFLIQYYNGEERAKGNILERFSAQQFPDLHSELNLSSLELGDSALYFCASSVVGQGARTEAFFGQGTRLTVV.

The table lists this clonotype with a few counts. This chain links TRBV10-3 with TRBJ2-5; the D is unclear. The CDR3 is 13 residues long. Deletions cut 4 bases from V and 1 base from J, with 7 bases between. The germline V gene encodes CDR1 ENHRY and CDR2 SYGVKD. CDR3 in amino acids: CAISGEVQETQYF. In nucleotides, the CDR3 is TGTGCCATCAGTGGCGAGGTCCAAGAGACCCAGTACTTC.

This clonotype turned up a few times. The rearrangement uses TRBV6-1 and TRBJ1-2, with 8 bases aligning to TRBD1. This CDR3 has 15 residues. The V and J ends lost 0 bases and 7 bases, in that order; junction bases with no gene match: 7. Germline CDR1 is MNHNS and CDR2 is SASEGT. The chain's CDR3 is CASSEAVGTGGGYTF. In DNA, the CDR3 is TGTGCCAGCAGTGAAGCAGTCGGGACAGGAGGTGGCTACACCTTC.

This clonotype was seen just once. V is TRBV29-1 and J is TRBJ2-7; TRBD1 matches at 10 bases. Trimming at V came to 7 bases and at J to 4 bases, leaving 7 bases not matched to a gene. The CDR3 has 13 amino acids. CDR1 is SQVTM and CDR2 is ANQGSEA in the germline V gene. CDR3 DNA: TGCAGCGCGGGGACAGGGGCGGCGTACGAGCAGTACTTC. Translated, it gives CSAGTGAAYEQYF.

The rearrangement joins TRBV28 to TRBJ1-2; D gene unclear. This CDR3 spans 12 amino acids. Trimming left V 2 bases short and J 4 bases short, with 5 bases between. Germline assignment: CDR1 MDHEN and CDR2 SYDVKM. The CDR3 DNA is TGTGCCAGCAGTTTACCAGCCTATGGCTACACCTTC. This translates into CASSLPAYGYTF.

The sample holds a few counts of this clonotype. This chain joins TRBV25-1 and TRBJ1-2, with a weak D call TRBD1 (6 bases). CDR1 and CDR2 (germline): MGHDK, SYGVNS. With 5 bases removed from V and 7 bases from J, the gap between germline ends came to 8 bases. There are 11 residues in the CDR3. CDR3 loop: CASSKTGGYTF. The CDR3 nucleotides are TGTGCCAGCAGTAAGACAGGTGGCTACACCTTC.

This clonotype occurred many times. CDR3 loop: CASSLSDRANTGELFF. DNA of the CDR3: TGTGCCAGCAGCTTGAGTGACAGGGCAAACACCGGGGAGCTGTTTTTT. The V and J genes are TRBV7-9 and TRBJ2-2, with 7 nucleotides matching TRBD1. The CDR3 consists of 16 residues. V dropped 3 bases and J dropped 2; count of bases not matched to a gene: 6. Looked up from germline, CDR1 is SEHNR and CDR2 is FQNEAQ (reference sequence).

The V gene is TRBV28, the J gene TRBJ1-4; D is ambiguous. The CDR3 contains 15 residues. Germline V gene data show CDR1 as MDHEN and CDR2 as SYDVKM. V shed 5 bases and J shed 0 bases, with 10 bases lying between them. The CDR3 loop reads CASSQGPATNEKLFF. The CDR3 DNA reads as TGTGCCAGCAGTCAAGGGCCCGCAACTAATGAAAAACTGTTTTTT.

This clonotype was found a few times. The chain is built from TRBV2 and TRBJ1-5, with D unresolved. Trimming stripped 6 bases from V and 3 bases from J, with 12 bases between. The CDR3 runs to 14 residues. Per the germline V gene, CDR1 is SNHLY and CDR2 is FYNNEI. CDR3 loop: CASSDDGFNQPQHF. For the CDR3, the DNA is TGTGCCAGCAGCGACGACGGATTCAATCAGCCCCAGCATTTT.

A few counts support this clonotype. The CDR3: CASSRQGHNEKLFF. The DNA for the CDR3 is TGTGCCAGCAGTCGACAGGGTCATAATGAAAAACTGTTTTTT. V is TRBV12-3 or TRBV12-4 and J is TRBJ1-4; 7 positions agree with TRBD1. The CDR3 loop spans 14 amino acids. Trimming removed 5 bases from V and 4 bases from J; junction bases left unmatched: 4.